The source of this TCR beta chain is a study of CD8 T cells in Susac syndrome. General study results and limits: In its TCR sequencing and HLA analysis, the study acknowledged that the number of individuals was relatively small.

As for this clonotype: Its antigen remains unidentified.

It was with random hexamers that 0.5 to 1 ug RNA was reverse transcribed. A multiplex approach, immunoSEQ multiplex PCR, amplified TCR beta CDR3 across 54 Vbeta and 13 Jbeta. TCRdb re-called the immunoSEQ multiplex PCR reads through MiXCR, storing one row per CDR3 protein. The sample holds around 180,000 distinct CDR3 sequences, around 96% seen once. Patients with stable or active relapsing-remitting disease, all of them treatment-naive, made up the multiple sclerosis controls. Negative isolation was used for CD8+ and CD4+ T cells and FACS enrichment for TEMRA cells. The TCR comes from a human donor with multiple sclerosis. Sequenced material: CD8+ T cells from PBMCs.

The CDR3 reads CASSVDTGYGTGELFF. CDR3 coding DNA: TGTGCCAGCAGCGTAGACACAGGGTATGGCACCGGGGAGCTGTTTTTT. The rearrangement links TRBV9 to TRBJ2-2, with D perhaps TRBD1 (6 bases). The V end lost 0 bases, the J end lost 4 bases, and 13 bases lay between the germline ends. The germline V gene has CDR1 SGDLS and CDR2 YYNGEE. CDR3 length equals 16 residues.